This entry describes one T cell receptor beta chain. Its antigen is undetermined. These data belong to a study of T cell clusters in autoimmune cytopenias. Study details: Per sample, median TRB depth was about 51,000 reads, yielding a median about 2,000 distinct clonotypes.

Notes on the study in general: Primary autoimmune cytopenia patients seemingly lacked the physiological T cell clusters found in healthy donors. Active autoimmune hepatitis patients had around 3-fold fewer exclusive TRB clusters than healthy donors. TRB repertoire shifts in secondary cytopenia and chronic lymphocytic leukemia mostly reflected lymphoma, not autoimmunity.

The CDR3 runs 14 residues. Germline V gives CDR1 SGHRS, CDR2 YFSETQ. Each sample's input was 250 ng genomic DNA, some 40,000 genome equivalents. TRB rearrangements were amplified by touch-down multiplex PCR with mixed TRB-A/B primers. TCRdb reprocessed the multiplex PCR reads and reports one entry per CDR3 protein, with no DNA. This listing includes several thousand distinct CDR3 sequences. The sample comprised peripheral blood. The chain is built from TRBV5-1 and TRBJ1-6. This sequence was found in a human donor with an autoimmune cytopenia or autoimmune hepatitis (not recorded which). The CDR3 loop is CASSRSGTNSPLHF.